These 22 T cell receptor beta chains were sequenced from one sample in a study of blood T cell repertoires in COVID-19. The table came from immunoSEQ multiplex PCR; TCRdb's copy has only in-frame clones and leaves some out. The sample shows tens of thousands of clones, around 86% of them seen only once. Input material: peripheral blood. Receptors originate from a human donor in a cohort sampled during active COVID-19.

Only one count was recorded for this clone. This rearrangement joins TRBV14 to TRBJ2-1, with 9 positions matching TRBD2. The CDR3 spans 14 residues. V dropped 4 bases and J dropped 6; count of bases not matched to a gene: 4. The V gene's germline CDR1 is SGHDN and CDR2 FVKESK. Written as DNA, the CDR3 is TGTGCCAGCAGCCGACTAGCGGTTGGCAATGAGCAGTTCTTC. It translates to CASSRLAVGNEQFF.

The chain links TRBV6-1 to TRBJ1-5; TRBD1 matches at 7 bases. Looked up from germline, CDR1 is MNHNS and CDR2 is SASEGT. The CDR3 totals 19 residues. V was clipped by 0 bases and J by 2 bases; unmatched bases: 13. CDR3 protein: CASSEAEGDRPVGNQPQHF. The CDR3 DNA is TGTGCCAGCAGTGAAGCAGAAGGGGACAGACCTGTGGGCAATCAGCCCCAGCATTTT.

The chain is built from TRBV24-1 and TRBJ2-5, with 8 bases that match TRBD1. Looked up from germline, CDR1 is KGHDR and CDR2 is SFDVKD. This CDR3 has 17 amino acids. The V segment lost 4 bases and the J segment 3 bases; nucleotides outside the gene matches: 12. Here the CDR3 reads CATSDPPGGGQEETQYF. The CDR3 bases are TGTGCCACCAGTGACCCACCCGGTGGGGGACAGGAAGAGACCCAGTACTTC.

The CDR3 region is CASSPGQTYSGANVLTF. CDR3 DNA sequence: TGTGCCAGCAGTCCGGGACAGACCTACTCTGGGGCCAACGTCCTGACTTTC. The V call is TRBV28, the J call TRBJ2-6, with 7 bases identical to TRBD1. The CDR3 has 17 residues. The germline V gene encodes CDR1 MDHEN and CDR2 SYDVKM. Trimming took 5 bases from V and 0 from J; bases not matched to a gene: 7.

The rearrangement links TRBV19 to TRBJ1-4; 7 nucleotides align to TRBD1. The trim removed 6 bases at V and 3 bases at J, leaving 7 bases unmatched. The CDR3 has 15 amino acids. Germline CDR1 is LNHDA and CDR2 is SQIVND (reference sequence). Here the CDR3 reads CASRGTGVANEKLFF. CDR3 nucleotide sequence: TGTGCCAGTAGAGGTACAGGGGTGGCTAATGAAAAACTGTTTTTT.

The chain carries TRBV10-3 and TRBJ1-3, with 7 positions matching TRBD1. The germline CDR1 and CDR2 sequences are ENHRY and SYGVKD. The CDR3 contains 16 residues. J lost 3 bases, V lost 8 bases, and 13 bases had no gene match. In DNA, the CDR3 is TGTGCCATCGCGGTGATGGTAGGGGGCAGTGGAAACACCATATATTTT. Translating it yields CAIAVMVGGSGNTIYF.

In DNA, the CDR3 is TGTGCCAGCAGCTTGGAGCGGGGGGGTGAGACCCAGTACTTC. It specifies CASSLERGGETQYF. The chain carries TRBV7-6 and TRBJ2-5; 10 bases are shared with TRBD2. The CDR3 is 14 residues long. Germline V lookup: CDR1 SGHVS, CDR2 FNYEAQ. The J segment lost 5 bases and the V segment lost 3 bases, leaving 3 bases of the junction unmatched. The entire variable domain, with the rest obtained from reference TRBV7-6 and TRBJ2-5, is as follows: GAGVSQSPRYKVTKRGQDVALRCDPISGHVSLYWYRQALGQGPEFLTYFNYEAQQDKSGLPNDRFSAERPEGSISTLTIQRTEQRDSAMYRCASSLERGGETQYFGPGTRLLVL.

The CDR3 DNA reads as TGTGCAAGTCGCTTAGGGAGGACAGACCAACAAGAGACCCAGTACTTC. Residues: CASRLGRTDQQETQYF. The gene calls are TRBV12-2 and TRBJ2-5; the DNA was not compared with TRBD1, the D call given in the table. TRBV12-2 is designated a pseudogene. The CDR3 is 16 amino acids.

The CDR3 region is CASSQGTSGSLNEQFF. CDR3 nucleotide sequence: TGCGCCAGCAGCCAAGGGACTAGCGGGAGTCTAAATGAGCAGTTCTTC. The V and J genes are TRBV4-1 and TRBJ2-1, with TRBD2 matching over 13 bases. With 1 base clipped from V and 7 bases from J, the junction kept 4 bases outside the gene matches. In germline, CDR1 is MGHRA, CDR2 YSYEKL. This CDR3 contains 16 residues.

The rearrangement uses TRBV7-2 and TRBJ2-5; 7 bases map to TRBD1. CDR3 length: 14 residues. Germline V gene lookup returns CDR1 SGHTA and CDR2 FQGNSA. V shed 0 bases and J 5 bases; nucleotides not matched to a gene: 3. CDR3 nucleotide sequence: TGTGCCAGCAGCTTAGCAGGGGGCCGGGAGACCCAGTACTTC. This sequence encodes CASSLAGGRETQYF. Complete variable domain (other parts from reference TRBV7-2 and TRBJ2-5): GAGVSQSPSNKVTEKGKDVELRCDPISGHTALYWYRQSLGQGLEFLIYFQGNSAPDKSGLPSDRFSAERTGGSVSTLTIQRTQQEDSAVYLCASSLAGGRETQYFGPGTRLLVL.

This clone was picked up a small number of times. This chain links TRBV11-2 with TRBJ2-5; 11 bases agree with TRBD2. This CDR3 has 17 amino acids. Trimming took 0 bases from V and 0 from J; bases not matched to a gene: 3. The germline V gene encodes CDR1 SGHAT and CDR2 FQNNGV. The CDR3 is CASSLELSGGDQETQYF. The CDR3 DNA reads TGTGCCAGCAGCTTAGAGCTTAGCGGGGGGGACCAAGAGACCCAGTACTTC.

This chain links TRBV5-1 with TRBJ2-1; no clear D. This CDR3 spans 15 amino acids. V shed 4 bases and J shed 7 bases, with 18 bases lying between them. The germline gives CDR1 SGHRS, CDR2 YFSETQ. CDR3: CASSPPGNWWNEQFF. CDR3 nucleotide sequence: TGCGCCAGCAGCCCGCCGGGTAACTGGTGGAATGAGCAGTTCTTC.

The chain joins TRBV5-3 to TRBJ2-3, with 9 bases fitting TRBD2. TRBV5-3 is an open reading frame whose function is uncertain. The CDR3 spans 17 residues. V lost 7 bases, J lost 1 base, and 13 bases stayed unmatched. CDR3 in DNA: TGTGCCAGAGAAGCTCGGCGAGGGACTAGCTGCACAGATACGCAGTATTTT. Encoded protein: CAREARRGTSCTDTQYF.

This chain connects TRBV7-9 to TRBJ2-3; D is unresolved. This CDR3 region has 16 residues. V was clipped by 5 bases and J by 4 bases, with 19 bases between them. Germline V CDR1 and CDR2: SEHNR, FQNEAQ (reference sequence). The CDR3 DNA reads TGTGCCAGCAGCCCGACCAAGGCAGAGGCGGCAGATACGCAGTATTTT. Its translation: CASSPTKAEAADTQYF.

The chain employs TRBV14 and TRBJ2-5; 11 bases line up with TRBD2. With 4 bases clipped from V and 9 bases from J, the junction kept 10 bases outside the gene matches. This CDR3 is built from 15 residues. Germline CDR1 is SGHDN and CDR2 is FVKESK. The CDR3 loop is CASSPGTSGILAQYF. DNA of the CDR3: TGTGCCAGCAGCCCAGGGACTAGCGGAATCCTGGCCCAGTACTTC.

This clone was observed a few times. The chain uses TRBV6-6 and TRBJ1-4; tentative D call: TRBD1 (6 bases). The V gene's germline CDR1 is MNHNY and CDR2 SVGAGI (reference sequence). This CDR3 spans 13 amino acids. V lost 7 bases and J lost 5, with 11 bases in between. DNA for the CDR3: TGTGCCAGCACCAGAGGACAGAATGAAAAACTGTTTTTT. The encoded protein is CASTRGQNEKLFF.

This clone has more than one count but fewer than ten. The chain couples TRBV27 to TRBJ1-5; no definite D call. V was pared by 5 bases and J by 4 bases, with 15 bases between. This CDR3 region has 15 residues. Germline CDR1 is MNHEY and CDR2 is SMNVEV (reference sequence). The CDR3 sequence is CASSAPGKSNQPQHF. As DNA, the CDR3 is TGTGCCAGCAGTGCGCCCGGGAAGTCAAATCAGCCCCAGCATTTT.

The chain recombines TRBV7-8 with TRBJ2-3, with TRBD2 identical over 8 bases. Germline V gene lookup returns CDR1 SGHVS and CDR2 FQNEAQ. There are 17 residues in the CDR3. Trimming took 5 bases from V and 1 from J; bases not matched to a gene: 11. The CDR3 sequence: CASSSTPRGGGTDTQYF. The CDR3 DNA sequence: TGTGCCAGCAGCAGCACCCCCCGGGGGGGAGGCACAGATACGCAGTATTTT.

The rearrangement uses TRBV6-5 and TRBJ1-2; D not resolved. In germline, CDR1 is MNHEY, CDR2 SVGAGI. This CDR3 has 12 residues. Trimming stripped 7 bases from V and 5 bases from J, with 11 bases between. The CDR3 protein is CASKTTAYGYTF. Here the CDR3 DNA reads TGTGCCAGCAAGACAACCGCGTATGGCTACACCTTC.

The table lists this clone with a count of one. The chain links TRBV3-1 (or the pseudogene TRBV3-2) to TRBJ2-1, with D perhaps TRBD1 (6 bases). The germline gives CDR1 LGHDT, CDR2 YNNKEL (reference sequence). Trimming left V 0 bases short and J 8 bases short, with 14 bases between. This CDR3 has 15 amino acids. The CDR3, as DNA: TGTGCCAGCAGCCAAGATTCACTAGGGGGAGATGAGCAGTTCTTC. As protein: CASSQDSLGGDEQFF.

The chain couples TRBV7-9 to TRBJ1-2; D remains unclear. This CDR3 spans 13 amino acids. With 2 bases removed from V and 6 bases from J, the gap between germline ends came to 10 bases. CDR1 and CDR2 from the germline V gene are SEHNR and FQNEAQ (reference sequence). The CDR3 sequence: CASSLQQLNGYTF. The CDR3 DNA is TGTGCCAGCAGCTTACAACAGCTGAATGGCTACACCTTC.

J is TRBJ2-2 and V is TRBV9, with 8 positions matching TRBD1. The CDR3 consists of 16 residues. Germline V gene lookup returns CDR1 SGDLS and CDR2 YYNGEE. The J segment lost 6 bases and the V segment lost 0 bases, leaving 7 bases of the junction unmatched. DNA of the CDR3: TGTGCCAGCAGCGTAGTGACAGGGGCGATGTCCGGGGAGCTGTTTTTT. Its protein product is CASSVVTGAMSGELFF.